This entry describes one T cell receptor (beta chain). Researchers partitioned CD4+ cells into CD45RA+ naive and CD45RA-negative memory subsets. This specimen belongs to a study of shared clonotypes between healthy human individuals. This CDR3 is built from 15 residues. The V gene lost 4 bases and the J gene lost 2 bases, with 15 bases spanning the gap. The material for each subset, its genomic DNA, was split evenly across several immunoSEQ plates. The sorted-subset replicate PCRs were given about 200 ng DNA, which is some 29,000 T cell genomes. Method: immunoSEQ multiplex PCR; TCRdb's copy keeps in-frame clones and lacks some. The sample yields 600,000 to 700,000 clones, around 73% seen once.

The clonotype comes from a woman under 40 in good health. V usage is TRBV23-1 and J usage is TRBJ2-7, with D possibly being TRBD2 (5 bases). TRBV23-1 is an ORF for which the function is uncertain. Sequencing was carried out using memory CD4+ T cells sorted from blood. Described subset: CD45RA-negative fraction. The CDR3 protein is CASSPSERETYEQYF. The CDR3 DNA follows: TGCGCCAGCAGTCCCTCAGAGAGGGAAACCTACGAGCAGTACTTC.